This T cell receptor (beta chain) was captured by sequencing in a study of patients and donors after allogeneic stem cell transplantation. Germline V gene data show CDR1 as LGHNA and CDR2 as YSLEER. The V end was cut by 1 base, the J end by 4 bases, with 11 bases between. The CDR3 is made up of 14 amino acids. TCRdb redid the calling of the RT-PCR reads with MiXCR, one entry per CDR3 protein. The sample contains approximately 200,000 distinct CDR3 sequences, around 40% of which appear only once. This clonotype was seen more than once but under ten times. Sequencing was done on a sample of blood, either unsorted or a sorted T cell fraction (not recorded which). J is TRBJ2-7 and V is TRBV4-3; D gene unclear. This clonotype originated in a human donor who was either an allogeneic HSCT recipient or a stem cell or donor lymphocyte infusion donor (not recorded which). It is not recorded whose cells these are; they may come from a transplant donor. In nucleotides, the CDR3 is TGCGCCAGCAGCCAAGGCATAGACGGATACGAGCAGTACTTC. It codes for CASSQGIDGYEQYF.